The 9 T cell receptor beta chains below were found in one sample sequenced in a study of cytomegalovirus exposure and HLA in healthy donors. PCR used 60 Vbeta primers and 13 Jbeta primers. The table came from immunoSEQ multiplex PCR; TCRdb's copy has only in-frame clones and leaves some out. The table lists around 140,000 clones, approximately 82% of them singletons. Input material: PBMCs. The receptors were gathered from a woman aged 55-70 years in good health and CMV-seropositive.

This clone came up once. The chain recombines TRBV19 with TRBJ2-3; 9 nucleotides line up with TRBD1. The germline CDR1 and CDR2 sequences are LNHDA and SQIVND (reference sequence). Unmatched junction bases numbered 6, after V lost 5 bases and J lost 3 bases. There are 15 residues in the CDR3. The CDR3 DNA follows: TGTGCCAGTAGTCGACCCGGGACAGGGACAGATACGCAGTATTTT. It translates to CASSRPGTGTDTQYF.

In DNA, the CDR3 is TGTGCCTGGAGTGCAGGGCACACGAACACCGGGGAGCTGTTTTTT. It encodes CAWSAGHTNTGELFF. This chain connects TRBV30 to TRBJ2-2, with D possibly matching TRBD1 (5 bases). The germline V and J ends were trimmed by 1 base and 0 bases, with 9 bases remaining between them. Germline V gene sequence: CDR1 GTSNPN, CDR2 SVGIG (reference sequence). There are 15 residues in the CDR3.

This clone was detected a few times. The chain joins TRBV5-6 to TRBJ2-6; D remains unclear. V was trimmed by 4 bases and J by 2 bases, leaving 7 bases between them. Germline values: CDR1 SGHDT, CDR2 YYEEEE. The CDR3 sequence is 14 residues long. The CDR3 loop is CASSGDPGANVLTF. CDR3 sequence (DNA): TGTGCCAGCAGCGGAGATCCTGGGGCCAACGTCCTGACTTTC.

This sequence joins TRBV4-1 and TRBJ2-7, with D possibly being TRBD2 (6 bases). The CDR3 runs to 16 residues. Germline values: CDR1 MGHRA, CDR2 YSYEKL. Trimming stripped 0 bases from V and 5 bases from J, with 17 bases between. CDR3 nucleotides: TGCGCCAGCAGCCAAGATATGGCGGGATTGGCCAACGAGCAGTACTTC. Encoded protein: CASSQDMAGLANEQYF.

The CDR3 DNA sequence: TGTGCCAGCAGCACCACAGGGGGTGTGGGCGAGCAGTACTTC. Translated, it gives CASSTTGGVGEQYF. The chain recombines TRBV11-2 with TRBJ2-7; the match to TRBD1 covers 8 bases. Unmatched junction bases numbered 9, after V lost 5 bases and J lost 6 bases. Germline-derived CDR1 and CDR2 are SGHAT and FQNNGV. The CDR3 has 14 residues.

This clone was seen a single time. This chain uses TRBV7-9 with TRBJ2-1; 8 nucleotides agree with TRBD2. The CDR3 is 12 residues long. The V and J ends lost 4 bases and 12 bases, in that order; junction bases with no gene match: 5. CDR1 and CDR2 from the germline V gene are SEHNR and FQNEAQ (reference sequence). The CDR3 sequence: CASSSGLAGQFF. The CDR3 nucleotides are TGTGCCAGCAGCTCCGGGCTAGCGGGGCAGTTCTTC.

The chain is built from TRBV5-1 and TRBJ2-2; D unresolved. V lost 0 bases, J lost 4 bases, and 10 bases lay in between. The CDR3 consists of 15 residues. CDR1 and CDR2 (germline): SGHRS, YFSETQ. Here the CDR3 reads CASSLVELLTGELFF. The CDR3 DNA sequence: TGCGCCAGCAGCTTGGTGGAGTTACTCACCGGGGAGCTGTTTTTT.

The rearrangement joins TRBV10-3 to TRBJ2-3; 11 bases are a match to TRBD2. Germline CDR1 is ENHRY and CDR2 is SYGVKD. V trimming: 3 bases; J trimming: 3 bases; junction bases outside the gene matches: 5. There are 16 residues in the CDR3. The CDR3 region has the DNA TGTGCCATCAGTGACCTGACTAGCGGGACAACAGATACGCAGTATTTT. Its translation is CAISDLTSGTTDTQYF.

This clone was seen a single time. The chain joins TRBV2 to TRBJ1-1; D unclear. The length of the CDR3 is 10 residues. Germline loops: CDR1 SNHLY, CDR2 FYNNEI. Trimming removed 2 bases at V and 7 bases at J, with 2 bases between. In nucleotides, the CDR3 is TGTGCCAGCAGTGAACTTGAAGCTTTCTTT. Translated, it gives CASSELEAFF.